A selection of T cell receptor beta chains follows, all from one sample in a study of cytomegalovirus exposure and HLA in healthy donors. Assay used: immunoSEQ multiplex PCR; TCRdb lists only in-frame clones, some missing. This table has fewer than 200,000 clones, roughly 80% appearing once. Sequencing was performed on PBMCs. The receptor source for this set is a female donor in good health and CMV-seronegative. Both conserved end residues are part of each CDR3. Each record gives: J gene, D gene, V gene, clone size, CDR3 DNA, CDR3 protein. The D gene is left open where the match is weak. Clone size appears in some rows only: once, few, many, or a class for an expanded clone.

>TRBJ1-2|-|TRBV9|-
TGTGCCAGCAGCGCGGGAAAAAACTATGGCTACACCTTC
CASSAGKNYGYTF
>TRBJ2-7|TRBD2|TRBV5-1|-
TGCGCCAGCAGCCCCTCCGACGGGGGGTCCTACGAGCAGTACTTC
CASSPSDGGSYEQYF
>TRBJ2-5|-|TRBV25-1|-
TGTGCCAGCAGAAAGGGGGGGGGTTTGACCCAGTACTTC
CASRKGGGLTQYF
>TRBJ2-2|-|TRBV5-4|-
TGTGCCAGCAGCCCGCGTACCGGGGAGCTGTTTTTT
CASSPRTGELFF
>TRBJ1-4|-|TRBV5-4|-
TGTGCCAGCAGCTTGGACGCAGGCGAAAAACTGTTTTTT
CASSLDAGEKLFF
>TRBJ2-3|-|TRBV5-1|few
TGCGCCAGCAGCTCCAGGGGCCACTTAAGGGACACAGATACGCAGTATTTT
CASSSRGHLRDTDTQYF
>TRBJ2-2|TRBD2|TRBV2|-
TGTGCCAGCAGCCTCGGGAGGGCCTTAACCGGGGAGCTGTTTTTT
CASSLGRALTGELFF
>TRBJ2-1|-|TRBV7-9|-
TGTGCCAGCAGCTTAAGACTACCGTCCTACAATGAGCAGTTCTTC
CASSLRLPSYNEQFF
>TRBJ1-2|-|TRBV14|-
TGTGCCAGCAGCCCTTCCTTCCCCCTGGCTGGCTACACCTTC
CASSPSFPLAGYTF
>TRBJ1-1|-|TRBV4-3|-
TGCGCCAGCAGCCAAGTTCACGGCCTCCGGGCTGAAGCTTTCTTT
CASSQVHGLRAEAFF
>TRBJ2-7|-|TRBV7-7|-
TGTGCTAGCAGCCCCGGGGGACAGCTCTACGAGCAGTACTTC
CASSPGGQLYEQYF
>TRBJ2-7|-|TRBV10-3|-
TGTGCCATCATAGCGGATAGCTCCTACGAGCAGTACTTC
CAIIADSSYEQYF
>TRBJ2-7|-|TRBV30|-
TGTGCCTGGAATCGGGGCTACGAGCAGTACTTC
CAWNRGYEQYF
>TRBJ2-5|-|TRBV9|-
TGTGCCAGCAGCGTAGTGGGGACCTCGGAGGGGACCCAGTACTTC
CASSVVGTSEGTQYF
>TRBJ2-7|TRBD1|TRBV11-2|-
TGTGCCAGCAGCGCGACAGGGGGCCCATATTCCAACGAGCAGTACTTC
CASSATGGPYSNEQYF
>TRBJ2-3|-|TRBV5-1|-
TGCGCCAGCAGCTTGGAGGGGGGGCCCACAGATACGCAGTATTTT
CASSLEGGPTDTQYF
>TRBJ1-5|TRBD1|TRBV19|-
TGTGCCAGTAGTAGGCCAGGGGGTTTTAGCAATCAGCCCCAGCATTTT
CASSRPGGFSNQPQHF
>TRBJ2-1|TRBD2|TRBV7-2|-
TGTGCCAGCAGCATTAGCGGGATGGGGCAGTTCTTC
CASSISGMGQFF
>TRBJ2-1|TRBD2|TRBV5-8|-
TGTGCCAGCAGCTCTGGGACTACGTCCTACAATGAGCAGTTCTTC
CASSSGTTSYNEQFF
>TRBJ2-5|TRBD1|TRBV15|once
TGTGCCACCAGCAGGGACAGGGGGCCTGAGACCCAGTACTTC
CATSRDRGPETQYF
>TRBJ1-1|-|TRBV7-2|-
TGTGCCAGCACCTTAAGGCAGGGGACTGAAGCTTTCTTT
CASTLRQGTEAFF
>TRBJ1-1|-|TRBV15|-
TGTGCCACCGGTGGAGGGGTCGACACTGAAGCTTTCTTT
CATGGGVDTEAFF
>TRBJ1-1|TRBD1|TRBV5-1|-
TGCGCCACCCGACAGGGAATGAACACTGAAGCTTTCTTT
CATRQGMNTEAFF
>TRBJ2-1|TRBD2|TRBV7-2|-
TGTGCCAGCAGCGCGGGACTAGGTGGGAATGAGCAGTTCTTC
CASSAGLGGNEQFF
>TRBJ2-1|TRBD2|TRBV5-4|once
TGTGCCAGCAACACCAACGGGGGGTACAATGAGCAGTTCTTC
CASNTNGGYNEQFF
>TRBJ2-1|-|TRBV27|-
TGTGCCAGCAGTTTATGGGGGGGGGCTTCCTACAATGAGCAGTTCTTC
CASSLWGGASYNEQFF
>TRBJ1-1|-|TRBV5-1|-
TGCGCCAGCAGCCCCCCGGGCACTGAAGCTTTCTTT
CASSPPGTEAFF
>TRBJ2-7|-|TRBV27|-
TGTGCCAGCAGACGGGACACAGGCTCCTACGAGCAGTACTTC
CASRRDTGSYEQYF
>TRBJ1-1|-|TRBV4-2|once
TGTGCCAGCAGCCAAGCTTCCACAGTGGGAGGGGGCACTGAAGCTTTCTTT
CASSQASTVGGGTEAFF
>TRBJ1-4|-|TRBV7-9|-
TGTGCCAGCAGCTTAAAAGGCACGGGTGAAAAACTGTTTTTT
CASSLKGTGEKLFF
>TRBJ1-4|-|TRBV5-1|-
TGCGCCAGCAGCCCCGAGCCGCCCGGGAGATTTGCAACTAATGAAAAACTGTTTTTT
CASSPEPPGRFATNEKLFF
>TRBJ1-5|TRBD1|TRBV18|-
TGTGCCAGCTCACCATCGCGGGACAGGGGATCTAGACCCCAGCATTTT
CASSPSRDRGSRPQHF
>TRBJ2-7|-|TRBV5-6|-
TGTGCCAGCAGCTTGGGGCCAGGGGTTTACGAGCAGTACTTC
CASSLGPGVYEQYF
>TRBJ2-1|TRBD2|TRBV7-8|-
TGTGCCAGCAGCTTTCGGACTAGCGGGTACAATGAGCAGTTCTTC
CASSFRTSGYNEQFF
>TRBJ1-1|-|TRBV10-3|once
TGTGCCATCAGTCCCGAAAACCCTACAGGGAGTGCTGAAGCTTTCTTT
CAISPENPTGSAEAFF
>TRBJ2-1|-|TRBV6-5|-
TGTGCCAGCAGCCTGAGCGGGCTCGGCGGCAATGAGCAGTTCTTC
CASSLSGLGGNEQFF
>TRBJ1-5|TRBD1|TRBV6-5|-
TGTGCCAGCAGAAGCGGACAGGGCGGCAATCAGCCCCAGCATTTT
CASRSGQGGNQPQHF
>TRBJ1-6|-|TRBV6-5|-
TGTGCCAGCAGCCTCAGGGCTGGTAATTCACCCCTCCACTTT
CASSLRAGNSPLHF
>TRBJ2-7|-|TRBV5-1|-
TGCGCCAGCAGCTTGGAGGGACTGTTAGGCAAGCAGTACTTC
CASSLEGLLGKQYF
>TRBJ1-2|TRBD1|TRBV15|-
TGTGCCACCAGCAGTCAATTTTTAGGACAGGAGAACTATGGCTACACCTTC
CATSSQFLGQENYGYTF
>TRBJ2-7|-|TRBV30|-
TGTGCCTGGAGTAAGACCGGGTGGCAGTACTTC
CAWSKTGWQYF
>TRBJ2-3|TRBD2|TRBV15|once
TGTGCCACCTCCGGGACTAGCGGGGTCACAGATACGCAGTATTTT
CATSGTSGVTDTQYF
>TRBJ2-5|TRBD1|TRBV2|-
TGTGCCAGCAGTGTCCCCAGGGGGCTTGAGACCCAGTACTTC
CASSVPRGLETQYF
>TRBJ1-2|TRBD1|TRBV11-2|-
TGTGCCAGCAGCTTTTGGGGTGACAGGGGCTATGGCTACACCTTC
CASSFWGDRGYGYTF
>TRBJ2-1|TRBD2|TRBV25-1|-
TGTGCCAGCAGCGCTCGCGGGAGTTCAAATGAGCAGTTCTTC
CASSARGSSNEQFF
>TRBJ1-4|-|TRBV6-1|once
TGTGCCAGCAGTGACAGGGTGGGTAATGAAAAACTGTTTTTT
CASSDRVGNEKLFF
>TRBJ2-1|TRBD2|TRBV7-9|-
TGTGCCAGCAGCTTAGGCCTAGCGGGCCGCTATTCAGATGAGCAGTTCTTC
CASSLGLAGRYSDEQFF
>TRBJ1-2|-|TRBV4-1|-
TGCGCCAGCAGCCAAGAGATGGCGTCAGGGAATAGCTATGGCTACACCTTC
CASSQEMASGNSYGYTF
>TRBJ1-1|-|TRBV4-1|-
TGCGCCAGCAGCCAATTGACAGCCTCGAACACTGAAGCTTTCTTT
CASSQLTASNTEAFF
>TRBJ2-2|TRBD1|TRBV5-4|-
TGTGCCAGCAGTGAGGGGGCGCCCGGGGAGCTGTTTTTT
CASSEGAPGELFF
>TRBJ2-7|-|TRBV11-2|few
TGTGCCAGCAGCCCCGAGCCGGACAACCCCTACGAGCAGTACTTC
CASSPEPDNPYEQYF
>TRBJ1-2|-|TRBV2|-
TGTGCCAGCCGGGACATGAACCACTATGGCTACACCTTC
CASRDMNHYGYTF
>TRBJ1-1|-|TRBV27|-
TGTGCCAGCAGTATATCGAGGAGCGCTGAAGCTTTCTTT
CASSISRSAEAFF
>TRBJ2-7|-|TRBV7-8|-
TGTGCCAGCAGCTTAGCGTCCAGGGGCTCTCACTCCTACGAGCAGTACTTC
CASSLASRGSHSYEQYF
>TRBJ2-7|TRBD1|TRBV6-1|-
TGTGCCAGCAGTGAAGTAGGCGGGACAGGGTACGAGCAGTACTTC
CASSEVGGTGYEQYF